Below are 11 T cell receptor beta chains sequenced from a single sample in a study of blood T cell repertoires in COVID-19. TCRdb's copy holds only in-frame clones and misses some; the assay was immunoSEQ multiplex PCR. The table lists about 400,000 clones, more than 85% of them singletons. Source material: peripheral blood. Receptors were obtained from a woman aged 25 to 45 with acute or convalescent COVID-19.

This sequence joins TRBV9 and TRBJ2-3; D is perhaps TRBD2 (6 bases). This CDR3 is 16 amino acids long. Trimming took off 4 bases at V and 5 bases at J, with 20 bases between the two ends. Germline V gives CDR1 SGDLS, CDR2 YYNGEE. CDR3 residues: CASSTQGGTYKDTQYF. The CDR3 DNA sequence: TGTGCCAGCAGCACCCAAGGTGGGACTTACAAAGATACGCAGTATTTT. Full variable domain (rest looked up from reference TRBV9 and TRBJ2-3): DSGVTQTPKHLITATGQRVTLRCSPRSGDLSVYWYQQSLDQGLQFLIQYYNGEERAKGNILERFSAQQFPDLHSELNLSSLELGDSALYFCASSTQGGTYKDTQYFGPGTRLTVL.

This clone was seen only once. J is TRBJ2-1 and V is TRBV27; 9 nucleotides match TRBD2. V lost 0 bases and J lost 4; bases outside the gene matches: 4. CDR1 and CDR2 from the germline V gene are MNHEY and SMNVEV (reference sequence). CDR3 length: 16 residues. The CDR3 here is CASSLSSAGGYNEQFF. CDR3 in DNA: TGTGCCAGCAGTTTATCGAGCGCGGGGGGGTACAATGAGCAGTTCTTC.

This CDR3 is CATKAGDTQYF. The CDR3 coding sequence is TGTGCCACCAAAGCGGGAGATACGCAGTATTTT. V is TRBV24-1 and J is TRBJ2-3; D is possibly TRBD2 (6 bases). The CDR3 contains 11 residues. Trimming took 8 bases from V and 5 from J, leaving 7 bases between them. The germline V gene has CDR1 KGHDR and CDR2 SFDVKD.

About this clone itself: The sample has other DNA sequences that encode this CDR3 too. V usage is TRBV7-2 and J usage is TRBJ2-3; D remains ambiguous. Trimming removed 1 base at V and 3 bases at J, with 8 bases between. The CDR3 runs to 14 residues. The germline V gene has CDR1 SGHTA and CDR2 FQGNSA. The CDR3 region has the DNA TGTGCCAGCAGCTTAGGGCAATCTACAGATACGCAGTATTTT. Its translation: CASSLGQSTDTQYF.

The V and J genes are TRBV6-5 and TRBJ2-1, with D maybe TRBD2 (6 bases). Germline V gives CDR1 MNHEY, CDR2 SVGAGI. This CDR3 contains 14 residues. V shed 6 bases and J shed 12 bases, with 21 bases lying between them. The CDR3 region is CASRKPGLNTGQFF. The CDR3 DNA reads TGTGCCAGCAGAAAACCGGGACTGAATACCGGGCAGTTCTTC.

This clone was recorded only once. CDR3 in DNA: TGTGCCAGCATTGGACAGGCATCCTACGAGCAGTACTTC. As protein: CASIGQASYEQYF. V usage is TRBV6-5 and J usage is TRBJ2-7, with 7 nucleotides matching TRBD1. The CDR3 is 13 amino acids. Germline lookup yields CDR1 MNHEY and CDR2 SVGAGI. After removal of 7 bases from V and 1 base from J, the junction contained 4 bases not matched to a gene.

J is TRBJ2-1 and V is TRBV6-5; 11 bases match TRBD2. The trim removed 7 bases at V and 4 bases at J, leaving 6 bases unmatched. CDR1 and CDR2 (germline): MNHEY, SVGAGI. CDR3 length: 15 residues. In DNA, the CDR3 is TGTGCCAGCACCCTGGGACTAGCGGCATACAATGAGCAGTTCTTC. Translated: CASTLGLAAYNEQFF.

The chain employs TRBV6-1 and TRBJ2-3; 9 nucleotides line up with TRBD1. The germline gives CDR1 MNHNS, CDR2 SASEGT. V lost 1 base and J lost 5; bases outside the gene matches: 7. This CDR3 region has 16 residues. CDR3 nucleotides: TGTGCCAGCAGTGAAGACAGGGGGCTTGATGTAGATACGCAGTATTTT. Translation: CASSEDRGLDVDTQYF.

This sequence joins TRBV5-1 and TRBJ2-1; 11 nucleotides align to TRBD2. The CDR3 is made up of 15 amino acids. CDR1 is SGHRS, CDR2 YFSETQ, per germline. V was pared by 4 bases and J by 3 bases, with 3 bases of the junction left unmatched. In DNA, the CDR3 is TGCGCCAGCAGCAATAGCGGGGGGGGCTACAATGAGCAGTTCTTC. This translates into CASSNSGGGYNEQFF.

V usage is TRBV19 and J usage is TRBJ2-1, with 8 bases lining up with TRBD1. The CDR3 loop spans 19 amino acids. Germline CDR1 is LNHDA and CDR2 is SQIVND (reference sequence). The V and J ends lost 3 bases and 4 bases, in that order; junction bases with no gene match: 17. The CDR3 coding sequence is TGTGCCAGTAGTATCGGTTCAGGGGGCGACTTAATGGGTTACAATGAGCAGTTCTTC. Translating it yields CASSIGSGGDLMGYNEQFF. Full variable domain (remainder filled in from reference TRBV19 and TRBJ2-1): DGGITQSPKYLFRKEGQNVTLSCEQNLNHDAMYWYRQDPGQGLRLIYYSQIVNDFQKGDIAEGYSVSREKKESFPLTVTSAQKNPTAFYLCASSIGSGGDLMGYNEQFFGPGTRLTVL.

This sequence joins TRBV7-9 and TRBJ1-4; D gene ambiguous. The V gene lost 2 bases and the J gene lost 0 bases, with 10 bases spanning the gap. The germline CDR1 and CDR2 sequences are SEHNR and FQNEAQ (reference sequence). The CDR3 length is 16 residues. In DNA form, the CDR3 reads TGTGCCAGCAGCTTATCTCAGGAACCAACTAATGAAAAACTGTTTTTT. This codes for CASSLSQEPTNEKLFF.